This T cell receptor (beta chain) was observed in a study of T cell responses to AZD1222 COVID-19 vaccine. Study overall: Second-dose schedules of about 4 or about 12 weeks were combined.

Sequencing used immunoSEQ multiplex PCR; TCRdb keeps in-frame clones, though not all of them. Here the sample spans 70,000 or so clones, around 80% being singletons. The CDR3 has 13 residues. Deletions cut 0 bases from V and 4 bases from J, with 6 bases between. Germline V gene data show CDR1 as MNHEY and CDR2 as SVGAGI. Study conclusions and caveats: Mostly white British, mostly female donors; authors suggested clonal diversity may be underestimated.

A remark on this clone: Its antigen is currently unknown.

The chain couples TRBV6-5 to TRBJ1-1, with D possibly being TRBD1 (5 bases). This TCR came from an adult in good health. This sample comprised peripheral blood, obtained on day 0 of AZD1222 vaccination. CDR3 sequence: CASSYSGGTEAFF. CDR3 DNA sequence: TGTGCCAGCAGTTACTCTGGGGGCACTGAAGCTTTCTTT.